These T cell receptor beta chains were read from a single sample in a study of blood T cells in healthy people across ages. Each CDR3 protein gets one entry after TCRdb re-called the 5' RACE reads with MiXCR. The sample includes about 580,000 distinct CDR3 sequences, less than 60% of them seen just once. The sample taken for sequencing was blood. Source of these receptors: a man of 80 years or more in good health. CDR3s include the opening cysteine and the closing phenylalanine or tryptophan. D genes are given only for firm matches. The size field is filled for only some rows; it gives once, few, many or a size class.

clone size | J gene | V gene | D gene | CDR3 protein | CDR3 DNA
few | TRBJ2-7 | TRBV20-1 | NA | CSAGQTAEEQYF | TGCAGTGCTGGTCAGACCGCGGAGGAGCAGTACTTC
NA | TRBJ2-7 | TRBV6-2/TRBV6-3 | TRBD1 | CASSDGGTGGWEQYF | TGTGCCAGCAGTGACGGCGGGACAGGGGGTTGGGAGCAGTACTTC
NA | TRBJ2-5 | TRBV7-2 | NA | CASSSRGHGGPGETQYF | TGTGCCAGCAGCTCCCGCGGGCATGGCGGTCCGGGCGAGACCCAGTACTTC
NA | TRBJ2-3 | TRBV5-1 | NA | CASSRTRQVLSTDTQYF | TGCGCCAGCAGCCGTACCCGACAGGTCCTAAGCACAGATACGCAGTATTTT
few | TRBJ2-3 | TRBV6-6 | TRBD2 | CASSYGVAGVDTQYF | TGTGCCAGCAGTTACGGGGTAGCGGGAGTGGATACGCAGTATTTT
NA | TRBJ2-1 | TRBV5-1 | TRBD2 | CASSDGLAGNSEQFF | TGCGCCAGCAGCGATGGACTAGCGGGGAATAGTGAGCAGTTCTTC
NA | TRBJ2-3 | TRBV20-1 | TRBD2 | CSAPPSGSVTDTQYF | TGCAGTGCCCCGCCTAGCGGGAGCGTCACAGATACGCAGTATTTT
NA | TRBJ2-3 | TRBV4-2 | TRBD2 | CAGSQEESGGSTDTQYF | TGTGCCGGCAGCCAAGAGGAGAGCGGGGGTAGCACAGATACGCAGTATTTT
many | TRBJ2-1 | TRBV6-6 | TRBD1 | CASSYLGQGNEQFF | TGTGCCAGCAGTTACTTGGGACAGGGAAATGAGCAGTTCTTC
NA | TRBJ2-1 | TRBV20-1 | TRBD2 | CSASGTSINEQFF | TGCAGTGCTTCCGGGACTAGCATAAATGAGCAGTTCTTC
NA | TRBJ2-7 | TRBV5-1 | NA | CASSLGLSGTRFYEQYF | TGCGCCAGCAGCTTAGGCTTAAGCGGGACAAGGTTTTACGAGCAGTACTTC
NA | TRBJ2-1 | TRBV20-1 | TRBD2 | CSAGRGLPLNNEQFF | TGCAGTGCTGGGCGGGGACTACCCCTGAACAATGAGCAGTTCTTC
once | TRBJ2-7 | TRBV20-1 | NA | CSARLSGGYEQYF | TGCAGTGCTCGGCTGAGTGGAGGCTACGAGCAGTACTTC
NA | TRBJ1-1 | TRBV20-1 | NA | CSASVPGINTEAFF | TGCAGTGCTAGTGTCCCAGGGATTAACACTGAAGCTTTCTTT
once | TRBJ2-7 | TRBV7-2 | TRBD2 | CASSLAAGGSNSYEQYF | TGTGCCAGCAGCTTAGCAGCGGGGGGATCCAACTCCTACGAGCAGTACTTC
NA | TRBJ2-7 | TRBV3-1 | NA | CASSQAGTPGGETRYF | TGTGCCAGCAGCCAGGCTGGGACACCGGGAGGAGAGACCCGGTACTTC
NA | TRBJ2-2 | TRBV3-1 | NA | CASSQLTGELFF | TGTGCCAGCAGCCAACTCACCGGGGAGCTGTTTTTT
NA | TRBJ2-4 | TRBV11-1 | NA | CASSQETKNIQYF | TGTGCCAGCAGCCAGGAGACCAAAAACATTCAGTACTTC
NA | TRBJ2-7 | TRBV4-1 | TRBD1 | CASSQDLWDRNNEQYF | TGCGCCAGCAGCCAAGATCTATGGGACAGAAACAATGAGCAGTACTTC
NA | TRBJ2-3 | TRBV11-2 | TRBD2 | CASSSPGGADTQYF | TGTGCCAGCAGCTCTCCGGGGGGGGCGGATACGCAGTATTTT
many | TRBJ2-7 | TRBV10-3 | TRBD2 | CAARGGSGQSYEQYF | TGTGCCGCCCGCGGGGGATCGGGGCAATCCTACGAGCAGTACTTC
NA | TRBJ1-2 | TRBV4-1 | NA | CASSQEGGSTHNYGYTF | TGCGCCAGCAGCCAAGAAGGGGGGAGCACCCACAACTATGGCTACACCTTC
NA | TRBJ1-2 | TRBV12-3/TRBV12-4 | NA | CASSLGRTDYGYTF | TGTGCCAGCAGTTTAGGGAGGACAGACTATGGCTACACCTTC
NA | TRBJ2-7 | TRBV12-3/TRBV12-4 | NA | CASSPQGSSTYEQYF | TGTGCCAGCAGTCCCCAGGGCAGTTCCACCTACGAGCAGTACTTC
NA | TRBJ1-4 | TRBV4-1 | TRBD1 | CASSPNQGDRGRREKLFF | TGCGCCAGCAGCCCAAATCAGGGGGACAGGGGGCGACGGGAAAAACTGTTTTTT
NA | TRBJ2-3 | TRBV20-1 | NA | CSGRGSASRADTQYF | TGCAGTGGTAGGGGGTCTGCTTCACGCGCAGATACGCAGTATTTT
few | TRBJ1-2 | TRBV7-2 | NA | CASSLRPGDGYTF | TGTGCCAGCAGCTTACGGCCCGGAGATGGCTACACCTTC
few | TRBJ2-4 | TRBV2 | NA | CASSGNRHPPFKNIQYF | TGTGCCAGCAGTGGGAACAGGCATCCCCCATTCAAAAACATTCAGTACTTC
NA | TRBJ2-4 | TRBV6-2/TRBV6-3 | TRBD2 | CASSYPSGGVRGIQYF | TGTGCCAGCAGTTACCCCTCGGGGGGGGTTCGTGGCATTCAGTACTTC
NA | TRBJ1-4 | TRBV7-8 | NA | CAGAAQWPNEKLFF | TGTGCCGGGGCAGCCCAATGGCCTAATGAAAAACTGTTTTTT
NA | TRBJ1-2 | TRBV10-3 | TRBD1 | CASDRGVVPHGYTF | TGTGCCAGTGACAGGGGGGTGGTCCCCCATGGCTACACCTTC
NA | TRBJ1-2 | TRBV11-1 | TRBD1 | CASSSGTGGFYGYTF | TGTGCCAGCAGCTCCGGGACAGGGGGCTTCTATGGCTACACCTTC